The next 23 T cell receptor beta chains were all read from a single sample in a study of beta chain features in type 1 diabetes. Reverse transcription of all isolated RNA meant that expressed TCRB transcripts were sequenced. This table comes from immunoSEQ multiplex PCR, and its TCRdb copy is limited to in-frame clones, with some not included. This sample has under 500,000 clones; approximately 31% occur once, and the top ten carry 0.05% to 0.065%. Sequencing was carried out using naive CD4+ T cells from blood. The receptors originated from a man aged 18-30 years in good health.

This clone was detected a few times. V is TRBV29-1 and J is TRBJ1-1; no definite D call. This CDR3 region has 12 residues. Trimming took 3 bases from V and 12 from J, leaving 17 bases between them. Germline lookup yields CDR1 SQVTM and CDR2 ANQGSEA. CDR3 loop: CSVDVDPTVPFF. The CDR3 DNA sequence: TGCAGCGTTGACGTGGACCCAACGGTTCCTTTCTTT.

V and J are TRBV30 and TRBJ2-4; 8 positions match TRBD2. This CDR3 is built from 14 residues. The ends lost 3 bases at V and 7 bases at J; junction bases unmatched: 8. The germline V gene has CDR1 GTSNPN and CDR2 SVGIG (reference sequence). The CDR3 loop reads CAWRAKREWNIQYF. CDR3 DNA: TGTGCCTGGAGAGCAAAGCGGGAGTGGAACATTCAGTACTTC. The full variable domain, in which reference TRBV30 and TRBJ2-4 provide the parts outside the CDR3, is SQTIHQWPATLVQPVGSPLSLECTVEGTSNPNLYWYRQAAGRGLQLLFYSVGIGQISSEVPQNLSASRPQDRQFILSSKKLLLSDSGFYLCAWRAKREWNIQYFGAGTRLSVL.

The chain is built from TRBV4-2 and TRBJ2-7; D unclear. CDR3 length: 15 residues. The V and J ends lost 0 bases and 2 bases respectively, with 11 bases between them. In germline, CDR1 is LGHNA, CDR2 YNFKEQ. This chain's CDR3 is CASSQDADGTYEQYF. DNA for the CDR3: TGTGCCAGCAGCCAAGACGCGGACGGTACCTACGAGCAGTACTTC.

The chain couples TRBV2 to TRBJ2-7; D is ambiguous. Deletions cut 1 base from V and 0 bases from J, with 4 bases between. Looked up from germline, CDR1 is SNHLY and CDR2 is FYNNEI. The CDR3 spans 13 residues. The CDR3 region has the DNA TGTGCCAGCAGTGAAGGGAACTCCTACGAGCAGTACTTC. Translating gives CASSEGNSYEQYF.

This clone was observed a few times. The chain is built from TRBV15 and TRBJ1-1; no clear D. The CDR3 is made up of 14 amino acids. Trimming cost V 5 bases and J 4 bases, with 14 bases left between them. CDR1 LNHNV and CDR2 YYDKDF come from the germline V gene (reference sequence). CDR3 protein: CATSRDDPGTEAFF. CDR3 in DNA: TGTGCCACCAGCCGCGATGATCCGGGCACTGAAGCTTTCTTT. Filled out from reference TRBV15 and TRBJ1-1, the complete variable domain reads DAMVIQNPRYQVTQFGKPVTLSCSQTLNHNVMYWYQQKSSQAPKLLFHYYDKDFNNEADTPDNFQSRRPNTSFCFLDIRSPGLGDTAMYLCATSRDDPGTEAFFGQGTRLTVV.

There are a few counts of this clone. The chain has TRBV4-2 and TRBJ2-5; 11 bases fit TRBD2. Trimming at V came to 0 bases and at J to 4 bases, leaving 22 bases not matched to a gene. The CDR3 has 22 residues. Germline values: CDR1 LGHNA, CDR2 YNFKEQ. CDR3 in amino acids: CASSQDWVRRLAGRDGSETQYF. CDR3 coding DNA: TGTGCCAGCAGCCAAGATTGGGTAAGGAGACTAGCGGGACGAGACGGATCAGAGACCCAGTACTTC.

This clone was picked up a small number of times. The V and J genes are TRBV7-2 and TRBJ2-5; a weak D match, TRBD1 (6 bases). This CDR3 spans 13 amino acids. V was cut by 5 bases and J by 2 bases, with 9 bases left in between. The germline V gene encodes CDR1 SGHTA and CDR2 FQGNSA. CDR3 nucleotide sequence: TGTGCCAGCAGCAAGGGACATCAAGAGACCCAGTACTTC. Its protein is CASSKGHQETQYF.

This clone was found once. This chain uses TRBV11-2 with TRBJ1-1; D gene ambiguous. The CDR3 extends over 13 amino acids. Germline CDR1 is SGHAT and CDR2 is FQNNGV. V gave up 3 bases and J gave up 1 base, with 6 bases separating them. CDR3 in amino acids: CASSLRRNTEAFF. DNA of the CDR3: TGTGCCAGCAGCTTGAGACGGAACACTGAAGCTTTCTTT.

The CDR3 region is CASSPQLLYEQYF. As DNA, the CDR3 is TGTGCCAGCAGCCCTCAACTACTCTACGAGCAGTACTTC. The J gene is TRBJ2-7, the V gene TRBV7-2; the D is unclear. Germline V gene sequence: CDR1 SGHTA, CDR2 FQGNSA. CDR3 size: 13 residues. V shed 5 bases and J shed 3 bases, with 11 bases lying between them.

This chain uses TRBV4-1 with TRBJ2-7, with 11 bases fitting TRBD2. J gave up 3 bases and V 1 base, and 2 bases lay outside the gene matches. The CDR3 sequence is 15 residues long. The germline CDR1 and CDR2 sequences are MGHRA and YSYEKL. This chain's CDR3 is CASSQGTSGGYEQYF. In DNA form, the CDR3 reads TGCGCCAGCAGCCAAGGTACTAGCGGGGGCTACGAGCAGTACTTC.

The chain recombines TRBV7-9 with TRBJ1-1; 11 nucleotides line up with TRBD1. The ends lost 5 bases at V and 4 bases at J; junction bases unmatched: 3. Germline V lookup: CDR1 SEHNR, CDR2 FQNEAQ (reference sequence). The CDR3 has 14 residues. Here the CDR3 reads CASSPGTGGTEAFF. DNA of the CDR3: TGTGCCAGCAGCCCCGGGACAGGGGGCACTGAAGCTTTCTTT.

The J gene is TRBJ1-2, the V gene TRBV5-1; D unresolved. The germline gives CDR1 SGHRS, CDR2 YFSETQ. The CDR3 consists of 13 residues. Trimming shortened V by 6 bases and J by 7 bases, and 16 bases separated the two germline ends. In nucleotides, the CDR3 is TGCGCCAGCAACGTGGCGGGATCTGCTGGCTACACCTTC. Translation gives CASNVAGSAGYTF.

The J gene is TRBJ1-5, the V gene TRBV30; D is perhaps TRBD1 (5 bases). Germline CDR1 and CDR2: GTSNPN and SVGIG (reference sequence). V was shortened by 2 bases and J by 7 bases, with 18 bases between the two germline ends. The CDR3 runs 15 residues. This CDR3 is CAWSPRGTLRQPQHF. Written as DNA, the CDR3 is TGTGCCTGGAGTCCGCGGGGGACGCTCAGGCAGCCCCAGCATTTT.

This chain connects TRBV4-3 to TRBJ2-1, with TRBD2 identical over 11 bases. The length of the CDR3 is 15 residues. The trim removed 6 bases at V and 5 bases at J, leaving 6 bases unmatched. Germline CDR1 reads LGHNA; CDR2 reads YSLEER. The CDR3 loop is CASRQLLAGDNEQFF. DNA for the CDR3: TGCGCCAGCAGACAACTACTAGCGGGGGACAATGAGCAGTTCTTC.

This chain connects TRBV7-2 to TRBJ2-5; maybe TRBD2 (6 bases). In germline, CDR1 is SGHTA, CDR2 FQGNSA. This CDR3 is 14 amino acids long. The V gene lost 5 bases and the J gene lost 5 bases, with 15 bases spanning the gap. In DNA, the CDR3 is TGTGCCAGCAGCCCTACGGCGGCGGGGGAGACCCAGTACTTC. Its translation is CASSPTAAGETQYF.

This chain uses TRBV30 with TRBJ1-2, with D possibly TRBD1 on 6 matching bases. Germline-derived CDR1 and CDR2 are GTSNPN and SVGIG (reference sequence). V gave up 0 bases and J gave up 4 bases, with 12 bases separating them. The length of the CDR3 is 14 residues. In nucleotides, the CDR3 is TGTGCCTGGAGTGTAGGGGGTCGTAGCTATGGCTACACCTTC. This gives the protein CAWSVGGRSYGYTF.

This clone was seen only a few times. The CDR3 DNA follows: TGTGCCAGTAGTACCAGACAGGGTAGGGATGAGCAGTTCTTC. Its translation: CASSTRQGRDEQFF. This chain connects TRBV19 to TRBJ2-1; the match to TRBD1 covers 7 bases. Germline-derived CDR1 and CDR2 are LNHDA and SQIVND (reference sequence). Unmatched junction bases numbered 8, after V lost 4 bases and J lost 8 bases. The CDR3 has 14 amino acids.

This clone was counted a few times. The rearrangement uses TRBV30 and TRBJ2-6, with no clear D. The length of the CDR3 is 15 residues. Germline V gives CDR1 GTSNPN, CDR2 SVGIG (reference sequence). Deletions cut 0 bases from V and 0 bases from J, with 6 bases between. In DNA, the CDR3 is TGTGCCTGGAGTGTGGCCTACTCTGGGGCCAACGTCCTGACTTTC. Protein sequence: CAWSVAYSGANVLTF.

V and J are TRBV15 and TRBJ2-1; D possibly corresponds to TRBD2 (5 bases). The CDR3 spans 15 residues. The V and J ends lost 1 base and 0 bases respectively, with 7 bases between them. CDR1 is LNHNV, CDR2 YYDKDF, per germline (reference sequence). CDR3 in amino acids: CATSRVGSSYNEQFF. The CDR3 DNA is TGTGCCACCAGCAGAGTGGGGAGCTCCTACAATGAGCAGTTCTTC.

This clone was observed a handful of times. This CDR3 is also generated by other DNA sequences in the sample. The chain has TRBV5-4 and TRBJ2-3; D is uncertain. The V end was cut by 4 bases, the J end by 0 bases, with 3 bases between. Germline lookup yields CDR1 SGHNT and CDR2 YYREEE (reference sequence). The CDR3 runs 12 residues. CDR3 sequence (DNA): TGTGCCAGCAGCCCAAGCACAGATACGCAGTATTTT. Translation: CASSPSTDTQYF. Supplemented by reference TRBV5-4 and TRBJ2-3, the full variable domain reads ETGVTQSPTHLIKTRGQQVTLRCSSQSGHNTVSWYQQALGQGPQFIFQYYREEENGRGNFPPRFSGLQFPNYSSELNVNALELDDSALYLCASSPSTDTQYFGPGTRLTVL.

This clone was counted a few times. This chain uses TRBV7-9 with TRBJ2-7, with 8 bases that match TRBD1. V was pared by 5 bases and J by 3 bases, with 6 bases of the junction left unmatched. This CDR3 is built from 14 residues. Germline loops: CDR1 SEHNR, CDR2 FQNEAQ (reference sequence). The CDR3 sequence: CASSPLDRGYEQYF. The CDR3 nucleotides read TGTGCCAGCAGCCCTTTAGACAGGGGCTACGAGCAGTACTTC.

The chain joins TRBV7-2 to TRBJ2-2; no clear D. The CDR3 extends over 13 amino acids. V lost 5 bases and J 8 bases, leaving 12 bases between the germline ends. The germline CDR1 and CDR2 sequences are SGHTA and FQGNSA. CDR3 in DNA: TGTGCCAGCAGCGTTAGATTATCGGGGGAGCTGTTTTTT. Translated, it gives CASSVRLSGELFF.

This clone was recorded a few times. The J gene is TRBJ1-2, the V gene TRBV20-1; D gene unclear. Trimming removed 0 bases from V and 7 bases from J, with 6 bases in between. Germline CDR1 reads DFQATT; CDR2 reads SNEGSKA (reference sequence). This CDR3 is 11 amino acids long. Here the CDR3 DNA reads TGCAGTGCTAGAGATGGGTTTGGCTACACCTTC. This sequence encodes CSARDGFGYTF.